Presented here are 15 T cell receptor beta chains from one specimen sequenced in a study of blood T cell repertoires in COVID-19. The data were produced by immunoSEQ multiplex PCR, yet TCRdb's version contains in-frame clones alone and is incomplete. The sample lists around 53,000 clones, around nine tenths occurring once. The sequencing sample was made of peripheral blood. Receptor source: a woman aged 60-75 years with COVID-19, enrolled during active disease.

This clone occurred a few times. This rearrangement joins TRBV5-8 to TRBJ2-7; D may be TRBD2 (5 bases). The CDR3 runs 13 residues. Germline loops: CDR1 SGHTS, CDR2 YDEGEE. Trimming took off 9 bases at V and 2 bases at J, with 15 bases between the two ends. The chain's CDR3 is CATPPSGTYEQYF. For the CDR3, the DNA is TGTGCCACCCCTCCAAGCGGAACCTACGAGCAGTACTTC.

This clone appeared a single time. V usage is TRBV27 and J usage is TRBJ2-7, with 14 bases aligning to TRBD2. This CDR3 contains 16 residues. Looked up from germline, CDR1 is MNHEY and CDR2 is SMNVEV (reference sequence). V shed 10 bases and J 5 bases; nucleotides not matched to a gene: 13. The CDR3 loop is CAKKNGTSGSCDEQYF. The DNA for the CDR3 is TGTGCCAAGAAAAATGGGACTAGCGGGAGTTGCGACGAGCAGTACTTC.

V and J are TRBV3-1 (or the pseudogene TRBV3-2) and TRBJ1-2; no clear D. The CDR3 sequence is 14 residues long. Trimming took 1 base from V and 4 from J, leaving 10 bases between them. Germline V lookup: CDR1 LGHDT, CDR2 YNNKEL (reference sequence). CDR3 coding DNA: TGTGCCAGCAGCCAAGTTCTGGAGGGCTATGGCTACACCTTC. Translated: CASSQVLEGYGYTF.

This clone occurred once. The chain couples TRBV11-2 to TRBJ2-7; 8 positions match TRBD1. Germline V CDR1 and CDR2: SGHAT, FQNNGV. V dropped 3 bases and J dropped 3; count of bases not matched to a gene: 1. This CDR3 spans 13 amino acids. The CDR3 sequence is CASSFDRGYEQYF. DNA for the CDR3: TGTGCCAGCAGCTTCGACAGGGGCTACGAGCAGTACTTC.

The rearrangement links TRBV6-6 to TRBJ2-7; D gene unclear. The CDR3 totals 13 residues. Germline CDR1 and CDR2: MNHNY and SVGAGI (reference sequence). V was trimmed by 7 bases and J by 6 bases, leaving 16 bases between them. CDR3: CASNPVRSGEQYF. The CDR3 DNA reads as TGTGCCAGCAACCCGGTCCGGTCGGGCGAGCAGTACTTC.

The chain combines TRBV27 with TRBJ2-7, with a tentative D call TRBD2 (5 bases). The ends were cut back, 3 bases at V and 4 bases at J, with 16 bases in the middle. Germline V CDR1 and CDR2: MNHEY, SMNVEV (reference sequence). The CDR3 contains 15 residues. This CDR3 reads CASSLVLVGLYEQYF. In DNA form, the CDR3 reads TGTGCCAGCAGTTTGGTGCTGGTTGGACTGTACGAGCAGTACTTC.

The CDR3 loop is CASSQSRTGGGEKLFF. CDR3 in DNA: TGTGCCAGCAGTCAATCGCGGACAGGGGGTGGTGAAAAACTGTTTTTT. The chain uses TRBV3-1 (or the pseudogene TRBV3-2) and TRBJ1-4; the match to TRBD1 covers 10 bases. With V trimmed by 6 bases and J by 7 bases, 11 bases remained unmatched. Germline-derived CDR1 and CDR2 are LGHDT and YNNKEL (reference sequence). The CDR3 totals 16 residues.

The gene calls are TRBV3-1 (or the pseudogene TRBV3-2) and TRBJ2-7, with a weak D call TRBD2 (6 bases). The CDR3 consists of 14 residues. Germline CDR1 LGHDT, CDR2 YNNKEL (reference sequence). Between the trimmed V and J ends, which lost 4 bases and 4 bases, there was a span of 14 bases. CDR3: CASSRSGEGYEQYF. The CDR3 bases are TGTGCCAGCAGCCGATCGGGAGAGGGGTACGAGCAGTACTTC.

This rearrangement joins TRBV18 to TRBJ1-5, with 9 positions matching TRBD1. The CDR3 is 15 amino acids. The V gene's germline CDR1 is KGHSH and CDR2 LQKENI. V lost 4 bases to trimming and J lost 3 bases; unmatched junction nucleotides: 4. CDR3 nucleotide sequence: TGTGCCAGCTCACGGGGACAGGGCGACAATCAGCCCCAGCATTTT. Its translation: CASSRGQGDNQPQHF.

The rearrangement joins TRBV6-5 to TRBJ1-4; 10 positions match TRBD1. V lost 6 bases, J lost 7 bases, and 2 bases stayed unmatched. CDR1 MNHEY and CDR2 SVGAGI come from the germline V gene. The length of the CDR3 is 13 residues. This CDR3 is CASRTGGSEKLFF. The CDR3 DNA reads TGTGCCAGCAGGACAGGGGGCTCTGAAAAACTGTTTTTT.

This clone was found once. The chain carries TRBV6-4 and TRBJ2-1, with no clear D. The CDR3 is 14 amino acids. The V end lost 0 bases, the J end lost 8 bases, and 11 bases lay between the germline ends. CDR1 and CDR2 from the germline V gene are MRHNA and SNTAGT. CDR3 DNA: TGTGCCAGCAGTGACTCTAGTTACCCTGATGAGCAGTTCTTC. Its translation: CASSDSSYPDEQFF.

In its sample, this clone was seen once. The CDR3 sequence is CASEEQGEGDEQYF. The CDR3 DNA reads as TGTGCCAGCGAGGAACAGGGGGAGGGGGACGAGCAGTACTTC. This chain joins TRBV6-6 and TRBJ2-7; D may be TRBD1 (8 bases). The V gene's germline CDR1 is MNHNY and CDR2 SVGAGI (reference sequence). The length of the CDR3 is 14 residues. V was pared by 8 bases and J by 5 bases, with 19 bases between.

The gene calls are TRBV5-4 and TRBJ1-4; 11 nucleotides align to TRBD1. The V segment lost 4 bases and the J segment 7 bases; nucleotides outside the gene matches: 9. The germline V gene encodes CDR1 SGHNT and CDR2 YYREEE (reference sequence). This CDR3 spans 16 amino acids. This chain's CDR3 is CASSTLDRGPVEKLFF. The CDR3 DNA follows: TGTGCCAGCAGCACCCTGGACAGGGGGCCGGTTGAAAAACTGTTTTTT. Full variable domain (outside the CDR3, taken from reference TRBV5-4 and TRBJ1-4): ETGVTQSPTHLIKTRGQQVTLRCSSQSGHNTVSWYQQALGQGPQFIFQYYREEENGRGNFPPRFSGLQFPNYSSELNVNALELDDSALYLCASSTLDRGPVEKLFFGSGTQLSVL.

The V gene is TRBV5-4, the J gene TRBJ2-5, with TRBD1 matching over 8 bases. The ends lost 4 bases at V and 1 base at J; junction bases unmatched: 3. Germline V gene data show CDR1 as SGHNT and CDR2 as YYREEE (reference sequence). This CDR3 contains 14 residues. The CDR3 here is CASSGGTGQETQYF. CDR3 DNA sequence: TGTGCCAGCAGCGGCGGGACAGGCCAAGAGACCCAGTACTTC.

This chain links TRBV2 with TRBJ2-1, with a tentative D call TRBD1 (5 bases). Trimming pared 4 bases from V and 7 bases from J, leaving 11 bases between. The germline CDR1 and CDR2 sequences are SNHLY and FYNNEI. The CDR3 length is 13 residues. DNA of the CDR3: TGTGCCAGCAGTGTCGACAGCACTAATGAGCAGTTCTTC. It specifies CASSVDSTNEQFF.